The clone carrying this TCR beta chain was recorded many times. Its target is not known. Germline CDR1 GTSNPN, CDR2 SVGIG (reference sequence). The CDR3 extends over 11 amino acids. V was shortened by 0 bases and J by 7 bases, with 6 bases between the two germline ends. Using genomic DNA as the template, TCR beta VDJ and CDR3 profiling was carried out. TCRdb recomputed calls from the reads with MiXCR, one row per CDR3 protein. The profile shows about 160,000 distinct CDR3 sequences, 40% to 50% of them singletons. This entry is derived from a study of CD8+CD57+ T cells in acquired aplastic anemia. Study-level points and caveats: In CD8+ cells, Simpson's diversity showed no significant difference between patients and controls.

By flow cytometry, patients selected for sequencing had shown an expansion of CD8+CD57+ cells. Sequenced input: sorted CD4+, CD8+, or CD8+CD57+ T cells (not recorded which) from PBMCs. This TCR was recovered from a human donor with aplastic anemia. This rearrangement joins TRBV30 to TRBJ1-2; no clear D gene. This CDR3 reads CAWSVIGGYTF. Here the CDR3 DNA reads TGTGCCTGGAGTGTAATTGGTGGCTACACCTTC.